This TCR beta chain was captured by sequencing in a study of cytomegalovirus exposure and HLA in healthy donors. Turning to the study itself: Researchers found that just over 80% of just under 400 genotyped donors fell within the Caucasian-associated ancestry cluster.

In regard to this clone: Its antigen is as yet unknown.

The PCR employed 60 Vbeta primers together with 13 Jbeta primers. The protocol was immunoSEQ multiplex PCR, while the TCRdb copy is restricted to in-frame clones and leaves out a portion. This table has approximately 150,000 clones, approximately 76% appearing once. Study-wide points: Later analysis identified several of the most significant clusters that appeared linked to common viral pathogens. Confirmation was obtained in vitro that a few CMV-associated chains are specific for CMV antigens. The study had only CMV serostatus as immune exposure information.

Germline-derived CDR1 and CDR2 are MNHNY and SVGAGI (reference sequence). The V end was cut by 6 bases, the J end by 4 bases, with 15 bases between. The CDR3 extends over 14 amino acids. V is TRBV6-6 and J is TRBJ1-2; D is possibly TRBD1 (5 bases). Source material: PBMCs. The receptor was derived from a man aged 55 to 70 in good health and CMV-seronegative. The CDR3 region is CASRAGGTGYGYTF. CDR3 sequence (DNA): TGTGCCAGCAGGGCGGGGGGGACCGGCTATGGCTACACCTTC.